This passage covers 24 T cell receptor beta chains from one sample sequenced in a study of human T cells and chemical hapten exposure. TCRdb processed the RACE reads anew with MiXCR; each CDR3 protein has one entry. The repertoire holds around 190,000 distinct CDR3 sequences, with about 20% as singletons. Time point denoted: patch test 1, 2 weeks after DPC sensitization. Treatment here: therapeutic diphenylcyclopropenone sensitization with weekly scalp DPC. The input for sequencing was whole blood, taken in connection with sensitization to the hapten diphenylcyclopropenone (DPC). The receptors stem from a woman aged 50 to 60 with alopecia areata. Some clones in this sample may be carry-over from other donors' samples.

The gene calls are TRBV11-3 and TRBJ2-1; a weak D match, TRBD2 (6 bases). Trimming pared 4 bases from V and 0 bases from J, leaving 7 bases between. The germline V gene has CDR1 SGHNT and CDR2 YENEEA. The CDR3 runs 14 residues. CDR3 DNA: TGTGCCAGCAGCTCTAGCGCCTCCTACAATGAGCAGTTCTTC. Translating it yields CASSSSASYNEQFF.

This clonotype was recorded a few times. The CDR3 is CSARSSSIRYGYTF. CDR3 DNA: TGCAGTGCTCGGAGCTCCAGTATCCGCTATGGCTACACCTTC. The chain recombines TRBV20-1 with TRBJ1-2; no firm D call. CDR1 is DFQATT and CDR2 is SNEGSKA in the germline V gene (reference sequence). This CDR3 spans 14 amino acids. V was shortened by 5 bases and J by 4 bases, with 17 bases between the two germline ends.

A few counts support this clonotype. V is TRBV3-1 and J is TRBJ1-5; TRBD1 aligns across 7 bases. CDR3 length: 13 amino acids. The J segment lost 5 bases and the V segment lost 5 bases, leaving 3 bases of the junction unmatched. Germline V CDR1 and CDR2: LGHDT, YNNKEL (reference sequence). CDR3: CASSYDRDQPQHF. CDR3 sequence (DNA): TGTGCCAGCAGCTACGACAGGGATCAGCCCCAGCATTTT.

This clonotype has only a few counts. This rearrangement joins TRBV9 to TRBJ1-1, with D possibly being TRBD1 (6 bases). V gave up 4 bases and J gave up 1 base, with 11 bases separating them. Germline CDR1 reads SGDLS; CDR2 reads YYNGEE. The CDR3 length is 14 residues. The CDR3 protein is CASSPKQGNTEAFF. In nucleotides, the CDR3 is TGTGCCAGCAGCCCAAAACAGGGGAACACTGAAGCTTTCTTT.

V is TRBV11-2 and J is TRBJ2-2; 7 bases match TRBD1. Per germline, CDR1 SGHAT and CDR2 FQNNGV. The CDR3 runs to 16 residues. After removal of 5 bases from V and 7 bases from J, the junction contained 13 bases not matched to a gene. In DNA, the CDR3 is TGTGCCAGCAGCATAAGGACAGGAGCCGGTTACGGGGAGCTGTTTTTT. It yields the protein CASSIRTGAGYGELFF.

In nucleotides, the CDR3 is TGTGCCAGCAGCCAAGACCTGGGGATGAACACTGAAGCTTTCTTT. This encodes CASSQDLGMNTEAFF. The genes are TRBV14 and TRBJ1-1; D gene unclear. Trimming cost V 0 bases and J 0 bases, with 8 bases left between them. The CDR3 has 15 residues. Per the germline V gene, CDR1 is SGHDN and CDR2 is FVKESK.

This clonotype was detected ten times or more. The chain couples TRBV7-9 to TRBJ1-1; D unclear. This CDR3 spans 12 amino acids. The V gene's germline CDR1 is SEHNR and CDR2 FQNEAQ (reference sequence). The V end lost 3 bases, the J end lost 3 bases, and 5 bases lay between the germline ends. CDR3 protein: CASSFSDTEAFF. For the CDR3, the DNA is TGTGCCAGCAGCTTTTCGGACACTGAAGCTTTCTTT.

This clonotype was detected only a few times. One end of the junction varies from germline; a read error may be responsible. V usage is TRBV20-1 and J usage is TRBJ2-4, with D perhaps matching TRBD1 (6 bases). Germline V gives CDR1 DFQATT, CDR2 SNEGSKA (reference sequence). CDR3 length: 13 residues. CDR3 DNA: TGCAGTGCTAGACCCTCAGGTGGCAGGGGCAGTAACTTC. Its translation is CSARPSGGRGSNF.

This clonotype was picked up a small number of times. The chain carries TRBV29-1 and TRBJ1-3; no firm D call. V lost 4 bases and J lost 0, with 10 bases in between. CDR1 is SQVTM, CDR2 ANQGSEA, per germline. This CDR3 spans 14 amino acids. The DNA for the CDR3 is TGCAGCGTTGTCGTCCGGCGCTCTGGAAACACCATATATTTT. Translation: CSVVVRRSGNTIYF.

The CDR3 DNA reads TGCAGCGTGGGGACTAGCGACTACGAGCAGTACTTC. Translated: CSVGTSDYEQYF. The V and J genes are TRBV29-1 and TRBJ2-7; TRBD2 matches 10 bases. V was pared by 6 bases and J by 3 bases, with 2 bases of the junction left unmatched. This CDR3 is built from 12 residues. CDR1 is SQVTM, CDR2 ANQGSEA, per germline.

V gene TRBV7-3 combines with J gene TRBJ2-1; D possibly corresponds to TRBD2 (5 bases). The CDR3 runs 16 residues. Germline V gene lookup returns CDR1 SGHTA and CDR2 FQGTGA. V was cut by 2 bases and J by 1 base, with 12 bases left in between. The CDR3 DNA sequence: TGTGCCAGCAGCTTATCTGGCGGGTTGTCCTACAATGAGCAGTTCTTC. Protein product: CASSLSGGLSYNEQFF.

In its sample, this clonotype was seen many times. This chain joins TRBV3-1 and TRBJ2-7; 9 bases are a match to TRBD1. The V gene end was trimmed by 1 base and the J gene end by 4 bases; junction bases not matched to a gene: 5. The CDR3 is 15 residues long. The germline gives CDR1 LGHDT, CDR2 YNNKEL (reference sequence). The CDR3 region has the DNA TGTGCCAGCAGCCAAGGGGGACAGGGACAATACGAGCAGTACTTC. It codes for CASSQGGQGQYEQYF.

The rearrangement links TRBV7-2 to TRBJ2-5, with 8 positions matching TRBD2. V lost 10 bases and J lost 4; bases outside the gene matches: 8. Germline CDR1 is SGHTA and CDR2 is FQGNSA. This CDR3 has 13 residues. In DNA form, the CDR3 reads TGTGCCATTTCCCCTCTAGCGGGAGAGACCCAGTACTTC. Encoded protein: CAISPLAGETQYF.

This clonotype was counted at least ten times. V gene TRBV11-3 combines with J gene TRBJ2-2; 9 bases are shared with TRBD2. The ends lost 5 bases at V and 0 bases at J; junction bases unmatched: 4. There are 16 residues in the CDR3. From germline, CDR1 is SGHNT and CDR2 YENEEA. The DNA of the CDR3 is TGTGCCAGCAGCCTAGCGGGATTCCCGAACACCGGGGAGCTGTTTTTT. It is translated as CASSLAGFPNTGELFF.

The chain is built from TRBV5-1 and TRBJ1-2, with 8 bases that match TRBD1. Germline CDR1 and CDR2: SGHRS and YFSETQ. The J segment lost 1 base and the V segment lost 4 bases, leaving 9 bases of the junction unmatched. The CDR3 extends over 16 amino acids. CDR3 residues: CASSPRTGTFNYGYTF. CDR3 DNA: TGCGCCAGCAGCCCGCGGACAGGGACATTTAACTATGGCTACACCTTC.

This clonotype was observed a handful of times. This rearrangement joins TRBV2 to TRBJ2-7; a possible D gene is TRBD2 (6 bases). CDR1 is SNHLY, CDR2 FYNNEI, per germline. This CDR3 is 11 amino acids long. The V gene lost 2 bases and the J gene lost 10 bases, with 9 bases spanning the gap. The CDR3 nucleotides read TGTGCCAGCAGTGAAAGCGGGTCCCAGTACTTC. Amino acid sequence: CASSESGSQYF.

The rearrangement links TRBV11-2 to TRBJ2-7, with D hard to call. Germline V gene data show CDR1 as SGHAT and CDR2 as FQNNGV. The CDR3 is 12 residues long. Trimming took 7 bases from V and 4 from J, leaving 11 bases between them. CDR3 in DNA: TGTGCCAGCACCACCGGACCGTACGAGCAGTACTTC. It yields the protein CASTTGPYEQYF.

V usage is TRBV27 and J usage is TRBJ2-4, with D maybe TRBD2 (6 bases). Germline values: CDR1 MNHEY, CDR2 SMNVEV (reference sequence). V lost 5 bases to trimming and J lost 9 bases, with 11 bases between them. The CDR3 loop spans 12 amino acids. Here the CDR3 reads CASSEPGSIQYF. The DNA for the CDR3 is TGTGCCAGCAGTGAGCCCGGGAGCATTCAGTACTTC.

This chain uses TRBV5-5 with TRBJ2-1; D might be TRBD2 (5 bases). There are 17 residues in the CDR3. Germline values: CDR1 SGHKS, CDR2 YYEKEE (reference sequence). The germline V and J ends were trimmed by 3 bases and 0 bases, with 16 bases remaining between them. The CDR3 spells CASSSRTGRSSYNEQFF. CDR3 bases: TGTGCCAGCAGCTCTAGGACTGGCCGGAGCTCCTACAATGAGCAGTTCTTC.

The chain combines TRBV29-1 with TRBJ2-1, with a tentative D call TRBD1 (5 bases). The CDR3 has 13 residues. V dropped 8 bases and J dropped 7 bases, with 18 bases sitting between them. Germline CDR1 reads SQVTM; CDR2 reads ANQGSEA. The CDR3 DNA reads TGCAGCACGAGAATGACAGCGCTAAATGAGCAGTTCTTC. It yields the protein CSTRMTALNEQFF.

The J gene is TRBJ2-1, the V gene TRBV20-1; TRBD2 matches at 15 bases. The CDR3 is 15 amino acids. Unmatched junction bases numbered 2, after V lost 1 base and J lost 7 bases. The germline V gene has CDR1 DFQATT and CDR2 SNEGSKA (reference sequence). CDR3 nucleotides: TGCAGTGCTAGAGCGGGGACTAGCGGGAGGAATGAGCAGTTCTTC. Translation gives CSARAGTSGRNEQFF.

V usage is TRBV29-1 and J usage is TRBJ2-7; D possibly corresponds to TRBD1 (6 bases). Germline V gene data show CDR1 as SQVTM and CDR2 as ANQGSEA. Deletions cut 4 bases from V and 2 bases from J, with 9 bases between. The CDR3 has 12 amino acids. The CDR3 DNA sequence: TGCAGCGTTGCCGGACAGACCTACGAGCAGTACTTC. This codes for CSVAGQTYEQYF.

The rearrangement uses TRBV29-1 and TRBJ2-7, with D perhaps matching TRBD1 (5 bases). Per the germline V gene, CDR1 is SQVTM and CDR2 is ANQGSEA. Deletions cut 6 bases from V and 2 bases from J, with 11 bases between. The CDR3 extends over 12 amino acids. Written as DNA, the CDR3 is TGCAGCGTCGTGACAGACGCCTACGAGCAGTACTTC. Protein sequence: CSVVTDAYEQYF.

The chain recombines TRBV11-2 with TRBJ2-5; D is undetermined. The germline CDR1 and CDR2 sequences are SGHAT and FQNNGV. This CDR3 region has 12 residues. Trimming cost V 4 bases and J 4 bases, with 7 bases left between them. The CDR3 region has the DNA TGTGCCAGCAGCTCTCACTTAGAGACCCAGTACTTC. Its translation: CASSSHLETQYF.